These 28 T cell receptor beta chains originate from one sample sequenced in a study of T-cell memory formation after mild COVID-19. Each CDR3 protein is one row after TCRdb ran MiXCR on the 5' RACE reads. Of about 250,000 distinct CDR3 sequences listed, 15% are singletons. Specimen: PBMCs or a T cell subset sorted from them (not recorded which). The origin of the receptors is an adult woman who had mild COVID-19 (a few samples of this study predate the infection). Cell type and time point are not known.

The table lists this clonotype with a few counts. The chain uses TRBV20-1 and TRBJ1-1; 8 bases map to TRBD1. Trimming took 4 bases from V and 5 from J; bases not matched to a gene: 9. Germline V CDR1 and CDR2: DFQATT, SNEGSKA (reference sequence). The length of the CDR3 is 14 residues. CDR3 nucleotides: TGCAGTGCTAAGGGCAGGGGGCTGTTTACTGAAGCTTTCTTT. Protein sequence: CSAKGRGLFTEAFF.

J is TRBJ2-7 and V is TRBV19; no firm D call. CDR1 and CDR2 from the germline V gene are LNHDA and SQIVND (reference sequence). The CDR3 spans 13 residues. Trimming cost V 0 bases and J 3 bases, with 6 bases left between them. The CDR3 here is CASSIDSFYEQYF. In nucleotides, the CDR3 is TGTGCCAGTAGTATAGATTCTTTCTACGAGCAGTACTTC.

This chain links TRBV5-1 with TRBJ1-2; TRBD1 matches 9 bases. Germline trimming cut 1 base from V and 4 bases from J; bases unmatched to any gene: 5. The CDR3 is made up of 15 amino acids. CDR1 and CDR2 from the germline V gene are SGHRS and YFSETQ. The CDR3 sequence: CASSLPGTGSYGYTF. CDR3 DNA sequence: TGCGCCAGCAGCTTGCCCGGGACAGGGAGCTATGGCTACACCTTC. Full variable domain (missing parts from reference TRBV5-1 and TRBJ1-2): KAGVTQTPRYLIKTRGQQVTLSCSPISGHRSVSWYQQTPGQGLQFLFEYFSETQRNKGNFPGRFSGRQFSNSRSEMNVSTLELGDSALYLCASSLPGTGSYGYTFGSGTRLTVV.

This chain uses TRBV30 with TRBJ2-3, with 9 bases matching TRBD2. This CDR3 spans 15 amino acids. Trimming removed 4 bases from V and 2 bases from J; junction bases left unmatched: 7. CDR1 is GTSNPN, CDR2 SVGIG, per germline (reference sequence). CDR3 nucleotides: TGTGCCTGGAAGTCTCGACTAGCGGACACAGATACGCAGTATTTT. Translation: CAWKSRLADTDTQYF.

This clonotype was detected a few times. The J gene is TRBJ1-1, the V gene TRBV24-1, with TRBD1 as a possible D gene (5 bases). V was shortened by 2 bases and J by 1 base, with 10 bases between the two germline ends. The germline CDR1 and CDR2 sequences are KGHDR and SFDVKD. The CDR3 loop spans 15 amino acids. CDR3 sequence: CATSDSGGRNTEAFF. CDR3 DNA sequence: TGTGCCACCAGTGATTCTGGGGGACGGAACACTGAAGCTTTCTTT.

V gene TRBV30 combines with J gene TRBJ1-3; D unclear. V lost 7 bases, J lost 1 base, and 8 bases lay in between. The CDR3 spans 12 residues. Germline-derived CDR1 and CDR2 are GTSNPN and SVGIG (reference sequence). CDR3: CASHRSGNTIYF. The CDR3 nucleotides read TGTGCCTCTCACCGTTCTGGAAACACCATATATTTT.

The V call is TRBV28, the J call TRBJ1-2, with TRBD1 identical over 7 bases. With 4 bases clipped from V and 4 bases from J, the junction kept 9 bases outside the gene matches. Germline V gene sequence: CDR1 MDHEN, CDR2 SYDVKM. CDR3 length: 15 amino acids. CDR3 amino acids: CASSSISDRIYGYTF. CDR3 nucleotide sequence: TGTGCCAGCAGTTCCATCTCGGACAGGATCTATGGCTACACCTTC.

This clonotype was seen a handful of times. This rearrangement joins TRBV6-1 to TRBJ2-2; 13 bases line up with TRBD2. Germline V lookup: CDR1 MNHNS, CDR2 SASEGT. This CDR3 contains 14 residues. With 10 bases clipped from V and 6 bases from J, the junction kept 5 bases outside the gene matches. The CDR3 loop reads CAISGTSGAGELFF. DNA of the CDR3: TGTGCCATCTCCGGGACTAGCGGGGCCGGGGAGCTGTTTTTT.

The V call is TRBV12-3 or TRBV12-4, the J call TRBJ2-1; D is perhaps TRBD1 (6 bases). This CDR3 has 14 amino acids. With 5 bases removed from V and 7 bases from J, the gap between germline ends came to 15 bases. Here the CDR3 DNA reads TGTGCCAGCAGTCCCTGGACAGCTACTAATGAGCAGTTCTTC. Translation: CASSPWTATNEQFF.

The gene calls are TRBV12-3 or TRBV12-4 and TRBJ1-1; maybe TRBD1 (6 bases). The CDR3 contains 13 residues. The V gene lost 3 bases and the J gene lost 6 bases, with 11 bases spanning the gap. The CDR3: CASSFNGGPEAFF. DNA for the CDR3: TGTGCCAGCAGTTTCAATGGGGGGCCTGAAGCTTTCTTT.

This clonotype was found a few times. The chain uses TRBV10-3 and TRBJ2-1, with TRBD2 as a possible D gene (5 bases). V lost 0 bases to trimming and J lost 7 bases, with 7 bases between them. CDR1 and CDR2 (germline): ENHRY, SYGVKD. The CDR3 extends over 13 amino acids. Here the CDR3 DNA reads TGTGCCATCAGTGAGTCGAGACTAAATGAGCAGTTCTTC. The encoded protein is CAISESRLNEQFF.

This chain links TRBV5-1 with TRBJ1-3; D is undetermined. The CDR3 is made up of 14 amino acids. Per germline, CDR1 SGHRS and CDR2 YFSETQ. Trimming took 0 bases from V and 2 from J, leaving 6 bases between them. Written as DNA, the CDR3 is TGCGCCAGCAGCTTGGGGGCAGCTGGAAACACCATATATTTT. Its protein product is CASSLGAAGNTIYF.

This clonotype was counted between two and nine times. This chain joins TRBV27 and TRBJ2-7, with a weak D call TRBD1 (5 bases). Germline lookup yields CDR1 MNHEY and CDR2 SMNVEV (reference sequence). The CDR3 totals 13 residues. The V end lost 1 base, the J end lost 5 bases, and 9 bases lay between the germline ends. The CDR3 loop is CASSLWQGHEQYF. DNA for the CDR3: TGTGCCAGCAGTTTATGGCAGGGTCACGAGCAGTACTTC.

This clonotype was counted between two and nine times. This chain's CDR3 is CSVEPGDTQYF. CDR3 in DNA: TGCAGCGTTGAACCCGGAGATACGCAGTATTTT. The V and J genes are TRBV29-1 and TRBJ2-3; D is uncertain. Germline V CDR1 and CDR2: SQVTM, ANQGSEA. CDR3 length: 11 amino acids. With 2 bases removed from V and 5 bases from J, the gap between germline ends came to 5 bases.

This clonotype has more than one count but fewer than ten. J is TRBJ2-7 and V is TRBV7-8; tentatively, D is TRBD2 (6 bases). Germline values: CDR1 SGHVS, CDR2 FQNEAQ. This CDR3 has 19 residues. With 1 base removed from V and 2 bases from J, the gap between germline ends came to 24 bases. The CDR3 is CASSLGRRGLRQNAYEQYF. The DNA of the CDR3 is TGTGCCAGCAGCTTAGGGCGGAGGGGATTGAGACAGAATGCCTACGAGCAGTACTTC.

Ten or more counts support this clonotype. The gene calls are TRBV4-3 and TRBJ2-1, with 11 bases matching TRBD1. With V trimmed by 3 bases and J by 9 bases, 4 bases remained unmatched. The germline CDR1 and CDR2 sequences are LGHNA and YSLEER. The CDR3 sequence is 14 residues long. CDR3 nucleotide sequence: TGCGCCAGCAGCCACCGGACAGGGGGCGGTGAGCAGTTCTTC. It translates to CASSHRTGGGEQFF.

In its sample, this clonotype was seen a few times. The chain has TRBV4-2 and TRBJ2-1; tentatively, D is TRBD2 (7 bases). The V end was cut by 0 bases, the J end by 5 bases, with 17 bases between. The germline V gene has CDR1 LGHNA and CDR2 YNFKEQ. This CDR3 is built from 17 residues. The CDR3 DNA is TGTGCCAGCAGCCAAGATATCTTTCGGGGGGCCCACAATGAGCAGTTCTTC. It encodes CASSQDIFRGAHNEQFF.

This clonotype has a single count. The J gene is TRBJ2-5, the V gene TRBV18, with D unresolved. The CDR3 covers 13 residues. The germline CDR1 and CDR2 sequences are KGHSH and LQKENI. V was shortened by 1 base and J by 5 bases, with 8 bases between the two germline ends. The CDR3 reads CASSPRVDETQYF. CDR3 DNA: TGTGCCAGCTCACCACGTGTAGACGAGACCCAGTACTTC.

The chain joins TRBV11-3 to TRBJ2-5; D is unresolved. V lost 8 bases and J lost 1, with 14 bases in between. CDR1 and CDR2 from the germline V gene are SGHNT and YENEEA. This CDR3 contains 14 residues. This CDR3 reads CASQWGTSQETQYF. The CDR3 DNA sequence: TGTGCCAGCCAGTGGGGAACCTCCCAAGAGACCCAGTACTTC. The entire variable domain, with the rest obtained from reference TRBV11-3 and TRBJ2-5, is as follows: EAGVVQSPRYKIIEKKQPVAFWCNPISGHNTLYWYLQNLGQGPELLIRYENEEAVDDSQLPKDRFSAERLKGVDSTLKIQPAELGDSAVYLCASQWGTSQETQYFGPGTRLLVL.

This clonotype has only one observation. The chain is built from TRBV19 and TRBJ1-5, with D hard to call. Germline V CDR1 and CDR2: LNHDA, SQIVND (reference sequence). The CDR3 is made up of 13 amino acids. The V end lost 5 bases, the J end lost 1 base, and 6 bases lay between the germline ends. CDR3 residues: CASSAGSNQPQHF. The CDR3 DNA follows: TGTGCCAGTAGTGCGGGGAGCAATCAGCCCCAGCATTTT.

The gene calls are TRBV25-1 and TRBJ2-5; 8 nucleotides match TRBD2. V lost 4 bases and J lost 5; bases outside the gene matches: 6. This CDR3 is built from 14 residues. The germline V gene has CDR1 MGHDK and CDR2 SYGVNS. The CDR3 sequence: CASSVRGARETQYF. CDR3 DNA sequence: TGTGCCAGCAGTGTGCGGGGGGCGCGGGAGACCCAGTACTTC.

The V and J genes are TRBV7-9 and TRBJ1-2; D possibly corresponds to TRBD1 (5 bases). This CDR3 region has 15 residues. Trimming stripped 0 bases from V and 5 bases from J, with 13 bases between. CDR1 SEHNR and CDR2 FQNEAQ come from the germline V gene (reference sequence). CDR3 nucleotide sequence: TGTGCCAGCAGCTTAGCCCCTAGCTGGGGGTATGGCTACACCTTC. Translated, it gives CASSLAPSWGYGYTF.

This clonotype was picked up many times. CDR3 nucleotides: TGCAGTGCTAGAGATTCGGCAGCCAACTATGGCTACACCTTC. This gives the protein CSARDSAANYGYTF. The rearrangement links TRBV20-1 to TRBJ1-2, with D unclear. The CDR3 spans 14 residues. The V and J ends lost 0 bases and 2 bases respectively, with 10 bases between them. Germline V gene data show CDR1 as DFQATT and CDR2 as SNEGSKA (reference sequence).

The CDR3 region is CSARDLRGPYNSPLHF. DNA for the CDR3: TGCAGTGCTAGAGACCTAAGGGGGCCCTATAATTCACCCCTCCACTTT. The rearrangement links TRBV20-1 to TRBJ1-6, with 7 bases aligning to TRBD1. The CDR3 consists of 16 residues. The junction had 4 bases not matched to a gene; V was cut back by 0 bases and J by 2 bases. Per germline, CDR1 DFQATT and CDR2 SNEGSKA (reference sequence).

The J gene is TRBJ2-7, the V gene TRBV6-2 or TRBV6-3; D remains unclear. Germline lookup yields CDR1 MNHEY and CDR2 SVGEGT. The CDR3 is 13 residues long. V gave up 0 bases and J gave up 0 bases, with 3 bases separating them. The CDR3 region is CASSYSYSYEQYF. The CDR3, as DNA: TGTGCCAGCAGTTACTCCTACTCCTACGAGCAGTACTTC.

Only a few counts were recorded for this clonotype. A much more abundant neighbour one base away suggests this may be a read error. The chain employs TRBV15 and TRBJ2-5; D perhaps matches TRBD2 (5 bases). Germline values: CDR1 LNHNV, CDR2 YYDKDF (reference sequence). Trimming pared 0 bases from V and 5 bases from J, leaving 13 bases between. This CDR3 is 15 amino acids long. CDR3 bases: TGTGCCACCAGCAGAGATCCCGGGAAACACGAGACCCAGTACTTC. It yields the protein CATSRDPGKHETQYF.

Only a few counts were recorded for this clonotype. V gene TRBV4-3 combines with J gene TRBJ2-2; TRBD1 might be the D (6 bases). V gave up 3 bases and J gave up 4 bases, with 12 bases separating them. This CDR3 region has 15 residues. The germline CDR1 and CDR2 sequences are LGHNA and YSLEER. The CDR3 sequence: CASSHNRAPTGELFF. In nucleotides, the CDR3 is TGCGCCAGCAGCCATAACAGGGCTCCCACCGGGGAGCTGTTTTTT.

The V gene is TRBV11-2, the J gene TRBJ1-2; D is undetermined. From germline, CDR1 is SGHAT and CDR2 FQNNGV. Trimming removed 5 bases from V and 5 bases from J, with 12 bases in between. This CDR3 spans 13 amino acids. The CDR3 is CASSRDWEYGYTF. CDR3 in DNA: TGTGCCAGCAGCCGGGATTGGGAGTATGGCTACACCTTC.